This T cell receptor (beta chain) comes out of a study of OX40 agonist ivuxolimab in advanced cancers. Overall study context: Each dose-escalation patient presented with hepatocellular carcinoma, melanoma, renal cell or head and neck cancer. The study, taken as a whole, reports: The study found that CD8+ T cells averaged more expanded clones than CD4+.

This CDR3 has 15 amino acids. V trimming: 6 bases; J trimming: 0 bases; junction bases outside the gene matches: 5. Germline V gene data show CDR1 as MDHEN and CDR2 as SYDVKM. Libraries were prepared by immunoSEQ multiplex PCR; TCRdb keeps only in-frame clonotypes and omits some of them. The repertoire holds about 99,000 clones, with 90% to 97% as singletons. As for this clone: Its antigen is still unknown.

This chain connects TRBV28 to TRBJ1-1; 9 bases line up with TRBD1. The sequences come from CD4+ or CD8+ T cells sorted from blood, collected in a trial of the OX40 agonist ivuxolimab. The clonotype originates from an adult with an advanced solid tumor such as melanoma, head and neck, liver or kidney cancer. The CDR3 here is CASSLTGGMNTEAFF. CDR3 coding DNA: TGTGCCAGCAGCCTTACAGGGGGCATGAACACTGAAGCTTTCTTT.